A selection of T cell receptor beta chains follows, all from one sample in a study of blood T cell repertoires in COVID-19. Clones were read by immunoSEQ multiplex PCR, and TCRdb kept only the in-frame ones, dropping some. The repertoire holds 150,000 to 200,000 clones, about 83% seen once, with 7.5% to 9.5% in the top ten. Sequenced sample: peripheral blood. The receptors here all came from a middle-aged man who had recovered from COVID-19. Each CDR3 is given without its conserved first and last residue. Size values are once, few and many counts, or a class for expanded clones, and some rows have none.

j_gene,abundance,v_gene,CDR3aa
TRBJ2-1,.,TRBV14,ASSSIAGIGTEQF
TRBJ2-3,.,TRBV7-2,ASSLVASGGTDTQY
TRBJ2-2,.,TRBV18,ASSQTSGAGELF
TRBJ2-5,.,TRBV2,ASSERTGGRETQY
TRBJ2-2,.,TRBV6-2/TRBV6-3,ASSITTGGAAGELF
TRBJ2-5,.,TRBV4-3,ASSQDSAGDQETQY
TRBJ1-1,.,TRBV6-2/TRBV6-3,ASSYLERAEAF
TRBJ2-2,once,TRBV28,ASRLPGQLTGELF
TRBJ2-5,.,TRBV9,ASSVYGGQETQY
TRBJ2-5,once,TRBV28,AVQGGKTQY
TRBJ2-7,.,TRBV9,ASSLADSVARGHEQY
TRBJ1-3,.,TRBV19,ASRLQGAAGNTIY
TRBJ2-3,.,TRBV24-1,ATSSSISGRASDTQY
TRBJ2-1,.,TRBV7-9,ASRRDSGGNEQF
TRBJ1-6,once,TRBV4-2,ASSLVGSEAYNSPLH
TRBJ2-7,.,TRBV6-5,ASSIPGTSYEQY
TRBJ2-2,.,TRBV19,ASKGQGTFANTGELF
TRBJ2-3,many,TRBV13,ASSRRGGPDTDTQY
TRBJ1-5,.,TRBV4-1,ASSQVWSQGNQPQH
TRBJ2-2,.,TRBV7-7,ASSRDRGHTGELF
TRBJ2-2,once,TRBV4-3,ASSQDRGIGELF
TRBJ1-5,.,TRBV30,AWSVSQGGQPQH
TRBJ2-1,once,TRBV5-6,ASSLWGTRLGNEQF
TRBJ1-5,.,TRBV14,ASSQAHTNQPQH
TRBJ2-7,.,TRBV28,ASSSAAGEQY
TRBJ1-4,.,TRBV5-6,ASSSLTSTGGVEKLF
TRBJ2-7,.,TRBV15,ATSHSYSYEQY
TRBJ1-5,.,TRBV28,ASSLTGNQPQH
TRBJ1-4,once,TRBV11-2,ASRWGQTNEKLF
TRBJ2-5,.,TRBV4-1,ASSQASAGVETQY
TRBJ2-2,.,TRBV5-1,ASRTRPGLAGGPGTGELF
TRBJ2-5,.,TRBV12-5,ASGLAGELAEETQY
TRBJ2-2,.,TRBV28,ASSSSGTNTGELF
TRBJ1-4,.,TRBV4-3,ASSQGSGQGREKLF
TRBJ2-2,.,TRBV6-5,ASSSGGSTGELF
TRBJ1-6,.,TRBV9,ASSTGRGGAPLH
TRBJ2-3,.,TRBV2,ASTGTSGGRVNTQY
TRBJ2-5,.,TRBV16,ASDDGTGGSKETQY
TRBJ1-5,.,TRBV6-2/TRBV6-3,ASSYLGRRNQPQH
TRBJ2-7,.,TRBV6-2/TRBV6-3,ASSYTFRGSPAYEQY
TRBJ2-1,.,TRBV27,PGPLAGAYNEQF
TRBJ2-7,.,TRBV7-2,ASSLVGIPQGTYEQY
TRBJ1-1,.,TRBV20-1,SAQTNTEAF
TRBJ1-3,.,TRBV7-2,ASSEGFSGNTIY
TRBJ2-3,.,TRBV11-2,ASSGMEGADTQY
TRBJ2-7,.,TRBV7-7,ASSLAQNSGGTEQY
TRBJ1-4,.,TRBV6-1,ASSVGQGPFATNEKLF
TRBJ1-1,.,TRBV28,ASSVNLGTVPEAF
TRBJ2-6,.,TRBV15,ATSSRSPQTGGAGANVLT
TRBJ2-5,.,TRBV11-3,ASSSRGLETQY
TRBJ2-4,few,TRBV11-2,ASSLVGDKAKNIQY
TRBJ2-2,.,TRBV24-1,ATSDSGRAGTGELF
TRBJ1-1,.,TRBV29-1,SVPGQGFEYWNTEAF
TRBJ2-3,.,TRBV11-3,ASSPRTGITDTQY
TRBJ2-3,.,TRBV7-9,ATSRMAGTDTQY
TRBJ1-2,once,TRBV5-6,ASSILDREGYGYT
TRBJ1-5,few,TRBV28,ASRGTGLQPQH